These T cell receptor beta chains were read from a single sample in a study of blood T cell repertoires in COVID-19. Only in-frame clones appear in the TCRdb table, and some are missing; sequencing was by immunoSEQ multiplex PCR. The repertoire holds 150,000 to 200,000 clones, approximately 86% seen once, with 0.99% in the top ten. The sample comprised peripheral blood. The receptor set was obtained from a young man with acute or convalescent COVID-19. CDR3s include the opening cysteine and the closing phenylalanine or tryptophan. Fields, in order: V gene, CDR3 length, clone size, J gene, D gene, CDR3 protein, CDR3 DNA. A D gene is named only where the DNA matches it firmly. Where a row states a size, it is once, few, many or the class of an expanded clone; other rows omit it.

v_call: TRBV6-1; cdr3_length: 15; clone_size: few; j_call: TRBJ2-3; d_call: TRBD2; cdr3_aa: CASSEVAGGPDTQYF; cdr3_nt: TGTGCCAGCAGTGAAGTAGCGGGGGGGCCAGATACGCAGTATTTT
v_call: TRBV7-2; cdr3_length: 14; clone_size: -; j_call: TRBJ1-4; d_call: -; cdr3_aa: CASSRDQGREKLFF; cdr3_nt: TGTGCCAGCAGCAGAGACCAGGGGAGAGAAAAACTGTTTTTT
v_call: TRBV7-8; cdr3_length: 14; clone_size: -; j_call: TRBJ2-7; d_call: -; cdr3_aa: CASSQPRGSYEQYF; cdr3_nt: TGTGCCAGCAGTCAACCGAGGGGGTCCTACGAGCAGTACTTC
v_call: TRBV5-1; cdr3_length: 16; clone_size: -; j_call: TRBJ2-5; d_call: TRBD2; cdr3_aa: CASSSLAGGVGETQYF; cdr3_nt: TGCGCCAGCAGCTCACTAGCGGGGGGCGTCGGGGAGACCCAGTACTTC
v_call: TRBV30; cdr3_length: 12; clone_size: -; j_call: TRBJ1-4; d_call: TRBD1; cdr3_aa: CASRQGREKLFF; cdr3_nt: TGTGCCTCGCGACAGGGTCGGGAAAAACTGTTTTTT
v_call: TRBV3-1/TRBV3-2; cdr3_length: 13; clone_size: -; j_call: TRBJ1-5; d_call: -; cdr3_aa: CASSQTYGQPQHF; cdr3_nt: TGTGCCAGCAGCCAAACTTACGGTCAGCCCCAGCATTTT
v_call: TRBV9; cdr3_length: 13; clone_size: -; j_call: TRBJ1-3; d_call: TRBD1; cdr3_aa: CASSETGGNTIYF; cdr3_nt: TGTGCCAGCAGCGAGACAGGGGGAAACACCATATATTTT
v_call: TRBV5-4; cdr3_length: 14; clone_size: -; j_call: TRBJ1-1; d_call: -; cdr3_aa: CASSYLGQYTEAFF; cdr3_nt: TGTGCCAGCAGTTATCTCGGACAGTACACTGAAGCTTTCTTT
v_call: TRBV7-2; cdr3_length: 15; clone_size: -; j_call: TRBJ2-3; d_call: TRBD2; cdr3_aa: CASRPLAVALDTQYF; cdr3_nt: TGTGCCAGCAGGCCTCTAGCGGTCGCCCTGGATACGCAGTATTTT
v_call: TRBV28; cdr3_length: 14; clone_size: -; j_call: TRBJ1-4; d_call: TRBD1; cdr3_aa: CASSFRGGNEKLFF; cdr3_nt: TGTGCCAGCAGTTTTCGAGGGGGCAATGAAAAACTGTTTTTT